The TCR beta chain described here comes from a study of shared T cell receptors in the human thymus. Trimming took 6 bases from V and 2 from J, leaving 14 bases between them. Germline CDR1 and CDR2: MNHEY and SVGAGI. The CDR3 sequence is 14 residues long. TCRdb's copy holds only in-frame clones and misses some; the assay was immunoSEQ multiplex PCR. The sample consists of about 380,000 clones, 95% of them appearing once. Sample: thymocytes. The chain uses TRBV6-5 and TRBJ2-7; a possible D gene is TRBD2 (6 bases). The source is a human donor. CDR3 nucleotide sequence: TGTGCCAGCAGCACCCTAGCGAACACCTACGAGCAGTACTTC. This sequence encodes CASSTLANTYEQYF.